The 14 T cell receptor beta chains listed next were all sequenced from one sample in a study of shared T cell receptors in the human thymus. TCRdb's table, derived via immunoSEQ multiplex PCR, lists solely in-frame clones and lacks some. The table has some 720,000 clones, 70% to 90% seen once. The data also belong to a second study, concerning human thymus T cells.

The material sequenced was thymocytes. Receptors were obtained from a boy under two years old with a congenital heart defect.

This chain joins TRBV5-1 and TRBJ2-1; 9 nucleotides align to TRBD2. Unmatched junction bases numbered 3, after V lost 2 bases and J lost 0 bases. This CDR3 contains 16 residues. Germline V gene data show CDR1 as SGHRS and CDR2 as YFSETQ. The CDR3 bases are TGCGCCAGCAGCTTATCTAGCGGGGTCTCCTACAATGAGCAGTTCTTC. Translation: CASSLSSGVSYNEQFF.

The chain recombines TRBV5-1 with TRBJ2-1, with TRBD2 identical over 9 bases. The CDR3 has 18 amino acids. CDR1 is SGHRS and CDR2 is YFSETQ in the germline V gene. The trim removed 1 base at V and 9 bases at J, leaving 17 bases unmatched. CDR3 nucleotides: TGCGCCAGCAGCTTGATAAATTACAGGCGGGAGGGTTGTGGTGAGCAGTTCTTC. Residues: CASSLINYRREGCGEQFF.

The chain is built from TRBV7-9 and TRBJ2-1; D not resolved. The CDR3 totals 16 residues. The germline CDR1 and CDR2 sequences are SEHNR and FQNEAQ (reference sequence). The germline V and J ends were trimmed by 5 bases and 2 bases, with 16 bases remaining between them. CDR3 sequence: CASSLIGCGTYNEQFF. The CDR3 coding sequence is TGTGCCAGCAGCCTAATCGGTTGCGGTACCTACAATGAGCAGTTCTTC.

The rearrangement joins TRBV7-6 to TRBJ2-5, with a weak D call TRBD2 (5 bases). Trimming pared 6 bases from V and 5 bases from J, leaving 19 bases between. CDR3 size: 15 residues. Germline CDR1 is SGHVS and CDR2 is FNYEAQ. In DNA, the CDR3 is TGTGCCAGCAGGAAGATTAGCGTGGGGTGGGAGACCCAGTACTTC. This codes for CASRKISVGWETQYF.

The chain combines TRBV4-3 with TRBJ2-3; D is undetermined. The germline V gene has CDR1 LGHNA and CDR2 YSLEER. The CDR3 is made up of 17 amino acids. The germline V and J ends were trimmed by 1 base and 2 bases, with 16 bases remaining between them. The CDR3 DNA reads TGCGCCAGCAGCCAAGTTCCCTATCCGGGTAACACAGATACGCAGTATTTT. It codes for CASSQVPYPGNTDTQYF.

The CDR3 region is CASSPVASETYEQYF. The CDR3 DNA sequence: TGTGCCAGCAGCCCTGTCGCTAGCGAAACCTACGAGCAGTACTTC. The V and J genes are TRBV11-2 and TRBJ2-7, with D tentatively TRBD2 (6 bases). Trimming pared 5 bases from V and 2 bases from J, leaving 16 bases between. CDR1 is SGHAT and CDR2 is FQNNGV in the germline V gene. The CDR3 length is 15 residues. The full variable domain, in which reference TRBV11-2 and TRBJ2-7 provide the parts outside the CDR3, is EAGVAQSPRYKIIEKRQSVAFWCNPISGHATLYWYQQILGQGPKLLIQFQNNGVVDDSQLPKDRFSAERLKGVDSTLKIQPAKLEDSAVYLCASSPVASETYEQYFGPGTRLTVT.

V is TRBV11-3 and J is TRBJ2-5; 11 positions match TRBD1. V lost 4 bases and J lost 4; bases outside the gene matches: 8. Germline V CDR1 and CDR2: SGHNT, YENEEA. This CDR3 is 16 amino acids long. CDR3 coding DNA: TGTGCCAGCAGCTCCCTGGACAGGGGGCTCATAGAGACCCAGTACTTC. Protein product: CASSSLDRGLIETQYF.

This clone was detected only once. The chain recombines TRBV6-5 with TRBJ1-3; 7 nucleotides align to TRBD1. The V gene end was trimmed by 5 bases and the J gene end by 0 bases; junction bases not matched to a gene: 4. Germline CDR1 and CDR2: MNHEY and SVGAGI. The CDR3 loop spans 15 amino acids. CDR3 bases: TGTGCCAGCAGTCACGGGACAGACTCTGGAAACACCATATATTTT. Its protein product is CASSHGTDSGNTIYF.

The genes are TRBV4-3 and TRBJ2-7; 8 bases match TRBD2. The germline CDR1 and CDR2 sequences are LGHNA and YSLEER. The V and J ends lost 0 bases and 6 bases, in that order; junction bases with no gene match: 13. The CDR3 loop spans 17 amino acids. The CDR3 region is CASSQDCPGGPFLEQYF. The CDR3 DNA sequence: TGCGCCAGCAGCCAAGATTGTCCGGGAGGGCCATTTCTCGAGCAGTACTTC.

The chain is built from TRBV11-3 and TRBJ2-7; 10 bases match TRBD2. CDR1 SGHNT and CDR2 YENEEA come from the germline V gene. The CDR3 is 16 residues long. After removal of 2 bases from V and 3 bases from J, the junction contained 7 bases not matched to a gene. The CDR3 sequence is CASSLQSGRANYEQYF. CDR3 sequence (DNA): TGTGCCAGCAGCTTACAAAGCGGGAGGGCCAACTACGAGCAGTACTTC.

The chain is built from TRBV27 and TRBJ1-1; tentatively, D is TRBD1 (5 bases). CDR3 size: 12 residues. Looked up from germline, CDR1 is MNHEY and CDR2 is SMNVEV (reference sequence). The V gene lost 4 bases and the J gene lost 4 bases, with 7 bases spanning the gap. The CDR3 sequence is CASSYGGTEAFF. Written as DNA, the CDR3 is TGTGCCAGCAGTTACGGGGGCACTGAAGCTTTCTTT.

This clone has a handful of counts. Here the CDR3 DNA reads TGTGCCAGTAGTATAGTGGGGACTAGCGGGGACCCGAACACCGGGGAGCTGTTTTTT. Translating gives CASSIVGTSGDPNTGELFF. The J gene is TRBJ2-2, the V gene TRBV19, with 13 bases fitting TRBD2. Germline V gene sequence: CDR1 LNHDA, CDR2 SQIVND (reference sequence). The CDR3 runs to 19 residues. V shed 1 base and J 0 bases; nucleotides not matched to a gene: 5.

This rearrangement joins TRBV27 to TRBJ2-6, with 7 bases identical to TRBD1. CDR3 length: 18 residues. The germline gives CDR1 MNHEY, CDR2 SMNVEV (reference sequence). V was pared by 5 bases and J by 2 bases, with 12 bases of the junction left unmatched. CDR3 amino acids: CASSPLGKGGPGANVLTF. The CDR3 DNA sequence: TGTGCCAGCAGTCCCTTGGGTAAAGGGGGCCCTGGGGCCAACGTCCTGACTTTC.

This chain connects TRBV4-3 to TRBJ1-4; D call uncertain. Germline V gene data show CDR1 as LGHNA and CDR2 as YSLEER. Trimming pared 1 base from V and 2 bases from J, leaving 11 bases between. CDR3 size: 16 residues. Here the CDR3 DNA reads TGCGCCAGCAGCCAAGTAGCATACTTGACTAATGAAAAACTGTTTTTT. Amino acid sequence: CASSQVAYLTNEKLFF.